Below are 31 T cell receptor beta chains sequenced from a single sample in a study of cytomegalovirus exposure and HLA in healthy donors. Sequencing was performed with immunoSEQ multiplex PCR; in TCRdb, only in-frame clones are kept and a portion is missing. The table lists over 200,000 clones, approximately 82% of them singletons. Sequenced sample: PBMCs. The receptors come from a woman younger than 35 in good health and CMV-seronegative.

This chain connects TRBV28 to TRBJ1-2; D remains unclear. V dropped 4 bases and J dropped 7 bases, with 19 bases sitting between them. The CDR3 consists of 15 residues. CDR1 and CDR2 (germline): MDHEN, SYDVKM. The CDR3 protein is CASSSPSGVPSGYTF. The DNA of the CDR3 is TGTGCCAGCAGTTCCCCCAGCGGGGTACCGAGTGGCTACACCTTC.

This clone occurred many times. The chain carries TRBV21-1 and TRBJ1-2; the DNA was not compared with TRBD1, the D call given in the table. TRBV21-1 represents a pseudogene. The CDR3 loop spans 16 amino acids. The CDR3 DNA follows: TGTGCCAGCAGCAAAGATGACAGGGGGCGCGGCTATGGCTACACCTTC. Its translation is CASSKDDRGRGYGYTF.

The chain links TRBV29-1 to TRBJ1-2, with D perhaps matching TRBD1 (5 bases). The V gene's germline CDR1 is SQVTM and CDR2 ANQGSEA. The CDR3 consists of 13 residues. The V end lost 1 base, the J end lost 3 bases, and 9 bases lay between the germline ends. As DNA, the CDR3 is TGCAGCGTTGAAGGGGGGGTGGACTATGGCTACACCTTC. It codes for CSVEGGVDYGYTF.

The chain recombines TRBV4-1 with TRBJ2-7; perhaps TRBD1 as D (6 bases). Germline CDR1 MGHRA, CDR2 YSYEKL. CDR3 length: 15 amino acids. The V and J ends lost 1 base and 5 bases respectively, with 15 bases between them. The CDR3 sequence is CASSQARGQSHEQYF. The CDR3 coding sequence is TGCGCCAGCAGCCAAGCGAGGGGACAATCCCACGAGCAGTACTTC.

This sequence joins TRBV6-6 and TRBJ2-1; D perhaps matches TRBD1 (5 bases). CDR1 and CDR2 from the germline V gene are MNHNY and SVGAGI (reference sequence). This CDR3 comprises 14 residues. V was pared by 5 bases and J by 0 bases, with 8 bases between. For the CDR3, the DNA is TGTGCCAGCAGTCAAAGGGGCTCCTACAATGAGCAGTTCTTC. As protein: CASSQRGSYNEQFF.

The gene calls are TRBV7-8 and TRBJ1-2; 9 positions match TRBD1. The trim removed 2 bases at V and 4 bases at J, leaving 17 bases unmatched. CDR3 length: 19 residues. Germline V gives CDR1 SGHVS, CDR2 FQNEAQ. The CDR3 region has the DNA TGTGCCAGCAGCTTACCCCCCGGGACAGGGAGGGAGGCCGGCTATGGCTACACCTTC. Protein sequence: CASSLPPGTGREAGYGYTF.

This clone was seen only once. V gene TRBV9 combines with J gene TRBJ2-7; maybe TRBD2 (6 bases). The CDR3 totals 15 residues. The V end was cut by 0 bases, the J end by 5 bases, with 15 bases between. Germline V lookup: CDR1 SGDLS, CDR2 YYNGEE. As DNA, the CDR3 is TGTGCCAGCAGCGTAGAATGGTGGGAGGAACACGAGCAGTACTTC. Encoded protein: CASSVEWWEEHEQYF. The variable domain in full, completed from reference TRBV9 and TRBJ2-7, reads DSGVTQTPKHLITATGQRVTLRCSPRSGDLSVYWYQQSLDQGLQFLIQYYNGEERAKGNILERFSAQQFPDLHSELNLSSLELGDSALYFCASSVEWWEEHEQYFGPGTRLTVT.

The chain uses TRBV30 and TRBJ2-2, with D possibly being TRBD2 (6 bases). The CDR3 has 16 residues. V gave up 0 bases and J gave up 4 bases, with 15 bases separating them. Germline V gene sequence: CDR1 GTSNPN, CDR2 SVGIG (reference sequence). CDR3 amino acids: CAWSVLGGIGTGELFF. DNA of the CDR3: TGTGCCTGGAGTGTACTGGGGGGAATTGGCACCGGGGAGCTGTTTTTT. Full variable domain (outside the CDR3, taken from reference TRBV30 and TRBJ2-2): SQTIHQWPATLVQPVGSPLSLECTVEGTSNPNLYWYRQAAGRGLQLLFYSVGIGQISSEVPQNLSASRPQDRQFILSSKKLLLSDSGFYLCAWSVLGGIGTGELFFGEGSRLTVL.

The chain recombines TRBV27 with TRBJ2-7; 8 nucleotides match TRBD2. This CDR3 has 16 amino acids. V lost 6 bases to trimming and J lost 7 bases; unmatched junction nucleotides: 17. CDR1 is MNHEY, CDR2 SMNVEV, per germline (reference sequence). CDR3 residues: CASRKLGLGGSEEQYF. CDR3 DNA sequence: TGTGCCAGCAGAAAATTGGGACTAGGAGGCTCGGAAGAGCAGTACTTC.

A few counts support this clone. Here the CDR3 reads CASSPGTVYEQYF. CDR3 DNA sequence: TGCGCCAGCAGCCCGGGGACGGTCTACGAGCAGTACTTC. This chain connects TRBV5-1 to TRBJ2-7, with D perhaps assigned TRBD1 or TRBD2 (5 bases each). The germline gives CDR1 SGHRS, CDR2 YFSETQ. V was shortened by 4 bases and J by 3 bases, with 11 bases between the two germline ends. This CDR3 contains 13 residues.

V usage is TRBV10-2 and J usage is TRBJ1-2; no clear D gene. Trimming stripped 6 bases from V and 6 bases from J, with 14 bases between. Germline V CDR1 and CDR2: WSHSY, SAAADI. The CDR3 runs to 13 residues. The DNA for the CDR3 is TGCGCCAGCAGGGATGCCCGGGTAGATGGCTACACCTTC. It codes for CASRDARVDGYTF.

CDR3: CASSSRQGATF. CDR3 DNA sequence: TGCGCCAGCAGCTCAAGACAGGGTGCCACCTTC. The rearrangement joins TRBV5-1 to TRBJ1-2, with 7 nucleotides matching TRBD1. This CDR3 has 11 residues. Germline V CDR1 and CDR2: SGHRS, YFSETQ. After removal of 3 bases from V and 13 bases from J, the junction contained 6 bases not matched to a gene.

The chain combines TRBV7-9 with TRBJ2-7, with D hard to call. The CDR3 totals 15 residues. V lost 5 bases, J lost 6 bases, and 20 bases lay in between. CDR1 and CDR2 (germline): SEHNR, FQNEAQ (reference sequence). The CDR3 loop is CASSPMDARGREQYF. Here the CDR3 DNA reads TGTGCCAGCAGCCCGATGGACGCCCGTGGCCGCGAGCAGTACTTC.

The chain combines TRBV5-6 with TRBJ1-1; no firm D call. Trimming took 4 bases from V and 5 from J, leaving 12 bases between them. Germline assignment: CDR1 SGHDT and CDR2 YYEEEE. CDR3 length: 13 residues. The CDR3 spells CASSPDQRTEAFF. CDR3 sequence (DNA): TGTGCCAGCAGCCCCGATCAGAGGACTGAAGCTTTCTTT.

V gene TRBV20-1 combines with J gene TRBJ2-7; perhaps TRBD1 as D (6 bases). The germline V and J ends were trimmed by 6 bases and 8 bases, with 14 bases remaining between them. There are 11 residues in the CDR3. In germline, CDR1 is DFQATT, CDR2 SNEGSKA (reference sequence). CDR3 protein: CSAGASVKQYF. DNA of the CDR3: TGCAGTGCGGGGGCCTCGGTCAAGCAGTACTTC.

The sample holds one count of this clone. This chain joins TRBV30 and TRBJ2-3; 8 bases fit TRBD2. This CDR3 region has 14 residues. V shed 7 bases and J 2 bases; nucleotides not matched to a gene: 8. The germline CDR1 and CDR2 sequences are GTSNPN and SVGIG (reference sequence). The CDR3 region has the DNA TGTGCCTCCCCGAGTAGCGGGATCACAGATACGCAGTATTTT. It encodes CASPSSGITDTQYF.

V and J are TRBV6-6 and TRBJ1-4; 7 bases are shared with TRBD1. V gave up 6 bases and J gave up 8 bases; unmatched junction bases: 12. The CDR3 is 15 amino acids. Germline V lookup: CDR1 MNHNY, CDR2 SVGAGI (reference sequence). For the CDR3, the DNA is TGTGCCAGCAGGGATCGACAGGGCTATGAAGAAAAACTGTTTTTT. The encoded protein is CASRDRQGYEEKLFF.

The chain couples TRBV6-5 to TRBJ1-1; a weak D match, TRBD1 (5 bases). CDR3 size: 13 residues. Germline CDR1 is MNHEY and CDR2 is SVGAGI. V was shortened by 6 bases and J by 1 base, with 9 bases between the two germline ends. This chain's CDR3 is CASRTDRNTEAFF. CDR3 nucleotides: TGTGCCAGCAGGACAGACAGGAACACTGAAGCTTTCTTT.

This chain joins TRBV6-1 and TRBJ2-3, with 8 positions matching TRBD1. The CDR3 consists of 15 residues. With V trimmed by 4 bases and J by 1 base, 4 bases remained unmatched. Per germline, CDR1 MNHNS and CDR2 SASEGT. The DNA of the CDR3 is TGTGCCAGCAGTGCCCAGGGGGCTGGCACAGATACGCAGTATTTT. Protein: CASSAQGAGTDTQYF.

In this sample, this clone turned up a few times. The V and J genes are TRBV10-1 and TRBJ2-4; TRBD2 matches at 7 bases. This CDR3 is 14 amino acids long. CDR1 and CDR2 (germline): WNHNN, SYGVQD (reference sequence). J lost 1 base, V lost 3 bases, and 0 bases had no gene match. CDR3 residues: CASSDGGAKNIQYF. The CDR3 DNA sequence: TGCGCCAGCAGTGACGGGGGGGCCAAAAACATTCAGTACTTC.

For this clone: The junction differs from germline at one of its ends, possibly a read error. The CDR3 loop reads CASREGGTPYEQYF. The CDR3 coding sequence is TGTGCCAGCAGGGAAGGGGGGACACCCTACGAGCAGTACTTC. The chain joins TRBV6-1 to TRBJ2-7, with D perhaps TRBD1 or TRBD2 (6 bases each). This CDR3 has 14 residues. CDR1 and CDR2 from the germline V gene are MNHNS and SASEGT.

J is TRBJ1-2 and V is TRBV5-1; 7 bases align to TRBD1. With 4 bases clipped from V and 5 bases from J, the junction kept 14 bases outside the gene matches. Germline V lookup: CDR1 SGHRS, CDR2 YFSETQ. CDR3 size: 16 residues. The CDR3 is CASSPGNRGGEYGYTF. The CDR3 nucleotides read TGCGCCAGCAGCCCAGGAAACAGGGGAGGGGAATATGGCTACACCTTC.

This chain uses TRBV27 with TRBJ1-5, with D perhaps matching TRBD1 (6 bases). Trimming shortened V by 5 bases and J by 2 bases, and 19 bases separated the two germline ends. The CDR3 totals 17 residues. Germline V gene sequence: CDR1 MNHEY, CDR2 SMNVEV (reference sequence). In DNA, the CDR3 is TGTGCCAGCAGTCTCTTCGGGGGGGCGGTTCGCAATCAGCCCCAGCATTTT. Translating gives CASSLFGGAVRNQPQHF.

This chain uses TRBV18 with TRBJ1-6, with 8 bases lining up with TRBD1. The CDR3 has 13 residues. Germline lookup yields CDR1 KGHSH and CDR2 LQKENI. The ends lost 6 bases at V and 10 bases at J; junction bases unmatched: 5. For the CDR3, the DNA is TGTGCCAGCTCTCGACAGGGGTACTCACCCCTCCACTTT. Its translation is CASSRQGYSPLHF.

The chain carries TRBV13 and TRBJ2-7; D gene unclear. Trimming removed 1 base from V and 5 bases from J, with 12 bases in between. Germline V lookup: CDR1 PRHDT, CDR2 FYEKMQ (reference sequence). CDR3 length equals 14 residues. The CDR3: CASSLVTDGDEQYF. CDR3 coding DNA: TGTGCCAGCAGCTTAGTAACGGATGGTGACGAGCAGTACTTC. Combining the CDR3 with reference TRBV13 and TRBJ2-7 gives the whole variable domain AAGVIQSPRHLIKEKRETATLKCYPIPRHDTVYWYQQGPGQDPQFLISFYEKMQSDKGSIPDRFSAQQFSDYHSELNMSSLELGDSALYFCASSLVTDGDEQYFGPGTRLTVT.

The rearrangement joins TRBV10-3 to TRBJ1-2; D uncertain. The germline gives CDR1 ENHRY, CDR2 SYGVKD. The CDR3 totals 14 residues. Trimming took off 1 base at V and 6 bases at J, with 12 bases between the two ends. The CDR3 is CAISEWGLSDGYTF. The CDR3 nucleotides read TGTGCCATCAGTGAGTGGGGATTGTCTGATGGCTACACCTTC.

J is TRBJ2-7 and V is TRBV15, with D maybe TRBD1 (6 bases). CDR3 length: 16 residues. Germline assignment: CDR1 LNHNV and CDR2 YYDKDF (reference sequence). The V end was cut by 4 bases, the J end by 0 bases, with 16 bases between. CDR3 amino acids: CATSTWSMDSSYEQYF. CDR3 DNA sequence: TGTGCCACCAGCACCTGGAGCATGGACAGCTCCTACGAGCAGTACTTC.

The CDR3 DNA follows: TGTGCCAGCAGCGCTGGCAGGTCCTCCTACGAGCAGTACTTC. Its protein is CASSAGRSSYEQYF. The gene calls are TRBV5-6 and TRBJ2-7, with no clear D. The CDR3 spans 14 residues. V dropped 4 bases and J dropped 0 bases, with 11 bases sitting between them. The germline V gene encodes CDR1 SGHDT and CDR2 YYEEEE. Full variable domain (missing parts from reference TRBV5-6 and TRBJ2-7): DAGVTQSPTHLIKTRGQQVTLRCSPKSGHDTVSWYQQALGQGPQFIFQYYEEEERQRGNFPDRFSGHQFPNYSSELNVNALLLGDSALYLCASSAGRSSYEQYFGPGTRLTVT.

The gene calls are TRBV6-5 and TRBJ1-1; D might be TRBD1 (6 bases). Trimming took 5 bases from V and 7 from J, leaving 20 bases between them. The germline CDR1 and CDR2 sequences are MNHEY and SVGAGI. This CDR3 comprises 15 residues. CDR3 sequence: CASSPTGTQNLEAFF. As DNA, the CDR3 is TGTGCCAGCAGTCCGACCGGGACACAAAACCTTGAAGCTTTCTTT.

The V call is TRBV19, the J call TRBJ2-5; unclear D gene. CDR1 is LNHDA, CDR2 SQIVND, per germline (reference sequence). The CDR3 totals 12 residues. Trimming took off 4 bases at V and 2 bases at J, with 5 bases between the two ends. The CDR3 is CASSKSQETQYF. In nucleotides, the CDR3 is TGTGCCAGTAGTAAGAGTCAAGAGACCCAGTACTTC.

This sequence joins TRBV11-2 and TRBJ1-1; D is unclear. The CDR3 runs 14 residues. Trimming removed 5 bases at V and 5 bases at J, with 15 bases between. Germline V lookup: CDR1 SGHAT, CDR2 FQNNGV. The CDR3 DNA reads TGTGCCAGCAGCCCAACGCGGGTAGGGACTGAAGCTTTCTTT. Translation gives CASSPTRVGTEAFF. Full variable domain (remainder filled in from reference TRBV11-2 and TRBJ1-1): EAGVAQSPRYKIIEKRQSVAFWCNPISGHATLYWYQQILGQGPKLLIQFQNNGVVDDSQLPKDRFSAERLKGVDSTLKIQPAKLEDSAVYLCASSPTRVGTEAFFGQGTRLTVV.